A single sample gave rise to the 27 T cell receptor beta chains below, sequenced in a study of cytomegalovirus exposure and HLA in healthy donors. Using immunoSEQ multiplex PCR, the repertoire was profiled, and TCRdb retains in-frame clones only, with some absent. The sample includes around 140,000 clones, about 94% of them seen just once. The sample comprised PBMCs. These receptors came from a man younger than 35 in good health and CMV-seropositive.

The chain is built from TRBV5-1 and TRBJ2-5; 12 bases fit TRBD2. This CDR3 comprises 16 residues. Germline V CDR1 and CDR2: SGHRS, YFSETQ. J lost 0 bases, V lost 4 bases, and 4 bases had no gene match. CDR3 nucleotides: TGCGCCAGCAGCCTCGGACTAGCGGGAAACCAAGAGACCCAGTACTTC. Translating gives CASSLGLAGNQETQYF.

About this clone: Its ends do not fully match the called genes, so a read error is possible. The gene calls are TRBV7-7 and TRBJ2-2, with TRBD1 matching 7 bases. Germline V gene data show CDR1 as SSHAT and CDR2 as FNYEAQ (reference sequence). CDR3 length: 13 amino acids. The CDR3 loop is CASSLTGSGELFF. The CDR3 DNA reads TGTGCTAGCAGCTTGACAGGGTCCGGGGAGCTGTTTTTT.

V and J are TRBV7-2 and TRBJ2-7; 8 bases are shared with TRBD2. CDR3 length: 15 amino acids. Germline CDR1 is SGHTA and CDR2 is FQGNSA. V dropped 5 bases and J dropped 5; count of bases not matched to a gene: 11. The CDR3 bases are TGTGCCAGCAGCCCCCAAGTAGCGGGATGGAACGAGCAGTACTTC. Protein sequence: CASSPQVAGWNEQYF. The whole variable domain, filled in from reference TRBV7-2 and TRBJ2-7, reads GAGVSQSPSNKVTEKGKDVELRCDPISGHTALYWYRQSLGQGLEFLIYFQGNSAPDKSGLPSDRFSAERTGGSVSTLTIQRTQQEDSAVYLCASSPQVAGWNEQYFGPGTRLTVT.

V usage is TRBV28 and J usage is TRBJ2-7; tentative D call: TRBD1 (6 bases). This CDR3 spans 16 amino acids. Trimming took off 5 bases at V and 6 bases at J, with 23 bases between the two ends. Germline-derived CDR1 and CDR2 are MDHEN and SYDVKM. This chain's CDR3 is CASSPTPSGTRSEQYF. For the CDR3, the DNA is TGTGCCAGCAGTCCCACCCCATCCGGGACAAGAAGCGAGCAGTACTTC.

This chain links TRBV28 with TRBJ1-2, with D perhaps matching TRBD1 (6 bases). CDR1 is MDHEN and CDR2 is SYDVKM in the germline V gene. Trimming took off 4 bases at V and 4 bases at J, with 13 bases between the two ends. CDR3 length: 14 residues. The CDR3 loop is CASSSAGQPYGYTF. CDR3 bases: TGTGCCAGCAGTTCGGCCGGACAGCCCTATGGCTACACCTTC.

The V gene is TRBV5-1, the J gene TRBJ2-1; TRBD2 is a possible D gene (6 bases). Deletions cut 6 bases from V and 3 bases from J, with 19 bases between. The germline V gene has CDR1 SGHRS and CDR2 YFSETQ. The CDR3 has 16 residues. As DNA, the CDR3 is TGCGCCAGCAAACTCGGCGTGACGGGAGTCTACAATGAGCAGTTCTTC. It specifies CASKLGVTGVYNEQFF. The complete variable domain, with remaining parts taken from reference TRBV5-1 and TRBJ2-1, reads KAGVTQTPRYLIKTRGQQVTLSCSPISGHRSVSWYQQTPGQGLQFLFEYFSETQRNKGNFPGRFSGRQFSNSRSEMNVSTLELGDSALYLCASKLGVTGVYNEQFFGPGTRLTVL.

The CDR3 here is CASGPGGPSGELFF. The CDR3 nucleotides read TGTGCCAGCGGACCGGGAGGGCCCTCCGGGGAGCTGTTTTTT. This chain links TRBV11-3 with TRBJ2-2, with 8 bases aligning to TRBD2. J was trimmed by 6 bases and V by 8 bases; bases with no gene match: 8. The CDR3 has 14 amino acids. Germline V CDR1 and CDR2: SGHNT, YENEEA. The entire variable domain, with the rest obtained from reference TRBV11-3 and TRBJ2-2, is as follows: EAGVVQSPRYKIIEKKQPVAFWCNPISGHNTLYWYLQNLGQGPELLIRYENEEAVDDSQLPKDRFSAERLKGVDSTLKIQPAELGDSAVYLCASGPGGPSGELFFGEGSRLTVL.

The chain is built from TRBV30 and TRBJ1-4, with 8 bases identical to TRBD1. Germline lookup yields CDR1 GTSNPN and CDR2 SVGIG (reference sequence). V trimming: 2 bases; J trimming: 0 bases; junction bases outside the gene matches: 2. The CDR3 totals 15 residues. The DNA of the CDR3 is TGTGCCTGGAGTCCACAGGGGGCAACTAATGAAAAACTGTTTTTT. Translating it yields CAWSPQGATNEKLFF.

The chain links TRBV27 to TRBJ2-1; TRBD2 matches 9 bases. The germline gives CDR1 MNHEY, CDR2 SMNVEV (reference sequence). The CDR3 runs to 14 residues. J lost 8 bases, V lost 4 bases, and 6 bases had no gene match. The CDR3 protein is CASSSGLAVDEQFF. In DNA form, the CDR3 reads TGTGCCAGCAGTTCGGGACTAGCAGTCGATGAGCAGTTCTTC.

This clone was detected once. This chain connects TRBV9 to TRBJ2-1, with TRBD2 matching over 9 bases. This CDR3 is built from 16 residues. Trimming removed 0 bases from V and 5 bases from J; junction bases left unmatched: 6. Germline CDR1 and CDR2: SGDLS and YYNGEE. For the CDR3, the DNA is TGTGCCAGCAGCGTAGCTTCCCTAGCGGGAAACAATGAGCAGTTCTTC. Its protein product is CASSVASLAGNNEQFF.

In its sample, this clone was seen once. This chain joins TRBV29-1 and TRBJ2-5; 8 bases align to TRBD2. CDR3 length: 16 residues. Germline CDR1 is SQVTM and CDR2 is ANQGSEA. V was clipped by 5 bases and J by 1 base; unmatched bases: 12. The CDR3 DNA is TGCAGCGTTCGAGCAGTTCTCGGGAGGGTCCAAGAGACCCAGTACTTC. Translated: CSVRAVLGRVQETQYF.

The chain joins TRBV25-1 to TRBJ2-4; D is possibly TRBD2 (7 bases). Deletions cut 1 base from V and 8 bases from J, with 9 bases between. The germline gives CDR1 MGHDK, CDR2 SYGVNS. There are 13 residues in the CDR3. The CDR3 protein is CASSELGGDIQYF. DNA of the CDR3: TGTGCCAGCAGTGAATTAGGGGGGGACATTCAGTACTTC.

The genes are TRBV6-1 and TRBJ2-5; 7 nucleotides agree with TRBD2. In germline, CDR1 is MNHNS, CDR2 SASEGT. With 10 bases clipped from V and 5 bases from J, the junction kept 10 bases outside the gene matches. The CDR3 sequence is 13 residues long. CDR3 bases: TGTGCCACCCGTACTAGCGAATGGGAGACCCAGTACTTC. Translating gives CATRTSEWETQYF.

The chain is built from TRBV9 and TRBJ2-7; TRBD2 might be the D (5 bases). Trimming stripped 0 bases from V and 2 bases from J, with 9 bases between. The CDR3 spans 14 residues. Germline V gene data show CDR1 as SGDLS and CDR2 as YYNGEE. The DNA for the CDR3 is TGTGCCAGCAGCGTAGAAGCGGCCGCCTACGAGCAGTACTTC. The encoded protein is CASSVEAAAYEQYF.

Here the CDR3 reads CSVEEGQGTGELFF. The DNA of the CDR3 is TGCAGCGTTGAAGAGGGACAGGGGACCGGGGAGCTGTTTTTT. The chain uses TRBV29-1 and TRBJ2-2; 10 bases map to TRBD1. V shed 0 bases and J 5 bases; nucleotides not matched to a gene: 0. The CDR3 contains 14 residues. CDR1 SQVTM and CDR2 ANQGSEA come from the germline V gene.

Only one count was recorded for this clone. This chain uses TRBV27 with TRBJ2-3; 7 bases fit TRBD2. This CDR3 has 14 residues. Losses at the gene ends were 2 bases for V and 4 bases for J; bases not matched to a gene: 3. Germline V lookup: CDR1 MNHEY, CDR2 SMNVEV (reference sequence). CDR3 DNA: TGTGCCAGCAGTTTAGTGGCGGGAGCAGATACGCAGTATTTT. Its translation is CASSLVAGADTQYF.

V usage is TRBV6-5 and J usage is TRBJ2-7, with D maybe TRBD2 (5 bases). This CDR3 is built from 15 residues. V was trimmed by 5 bases and J by 0 bases, leaving 14 bases between them. Germline V gives CDR1 MNHEY, CDR2 SVGAGI. This CDR3 is CASSPAGGGSYEQYF. CDR3 in DNA: TGTGCCAGCAGTCCAGCCGGAGGCGGCTCCTACGAGCAGTACTTC.

The chain is built from TRBV19 and TRBJ1-5; 7 bases are a match to TRBD1. J lost 5 bases, V lost 6 bases, and 13 bases had no gene match. The CDR3 length is 16 residues. Germline lookup yields CDR1 LNHDA and CDR2 SQIVND (reference sequence). In nucleotides, the CDR3 is TGTGCCAGTAGCCCTTGGGAGCAGGGGGTTGATCAGCCCCAGCATTTT. It translates to CASSPWEQGVDQPQHF.

The chain has TRBV27 and TRBJ2-7, with TRBD2 matching 10 bases. This CDR3 contains 15 residues. V shed 3 bases and J 1 base; nucleotides not matched to a gene: 3. The germline V gene has CDR1 MNHEY and CDR2 SMNVEV (reference sequence). CDR3 nucleotides: TGTGCCAGCAGTTTGGCTAGCGGGGGTTCCTACGAGCAGTACTTC. It encodes CASSLASGGSYEQYF.

This chain connects TRBV5-8 to TRBJ1-5, with D perhaps TRBD1 (5 bases). The CDR3 is 14 amino acids. Trimming pared 2 bases from V and 5 bases from J, leaving 11 bases between. CDR1 is SGHTS and CDR2 is YDEGEE in the germline V gene. The CDR3 here is CASSLYRKDQPQHF. The CDR3 bases are TGTGCCAGCAGCTTATACAGGAAGGATCAGCCCCAGCATTTT.

The CDR3: CASSPVYNEQFF. The CDR3 nucleotides read TGCGCCAGCAGCCCGGTCTACAATGAGCAGTTCTTC. The V call is TRBV5-1, the J call TRBJ2-1, with D unclear. The V and J ends lost 4 bases and 3 bases respectively, with 5 bases between them. The CDR3 loop spans 12 amino acids. Per the germline V gene, CDR1 is SGHRS and CDR2 is YFSETQ.

The chain joins TRBV30 to TRBJ1-1, with D unresolved. The CDR3 sequence is 13 residues long. CDR1 and CDR2 from the germline V gene are GTSNPN and SVGIG (reference sequence). The V end lost 8 bases, the J end lost 0 bases, and 13 bases lay between the germline ends. The CDR3 coding sequence is TGTGCCCACAATCACGTCTTGAACACTGAAGCTTTCTTT. Protein product: CAHNHVLNTEAFF.

This rearrangement joins TRBV6-1 to TRBJ2-3; 7 positions match TRBD2. Per germline, CDR1 MNHNS and CDR2 SASEGT. V shed 1 base, J shed 0 bases, and the junction held 10 bases outside the gene matches. The CDR3 contains 18 residues. CDR3 in amino acids: CASSEDGGRRDSTDTQYF. CDR3 nucleotides: TGTGCCAGCAGTGAAGACGGCGGGAGAAGGGATAGCACAGATACGCAGTATTTT.

The chain couples TRBV7-9 to TRBJ1-1; the match to TRBD1 covers 8 bases. This CDR3 spans 15 amino acids. J was trimmed by 4 bases and V by 8 bases; bases with no gene match: 12. Germline assignment: CDR1 SEHNR and CDR2 FQNEAQ (reference sequence). CDR3 sequence reads: CASGVAGGIATEAFF. The CDR3 DNA reads as TGTGCCAGCGGAGTGGCAGGGGGCATTGCCACTGAAGCTTTCTTT.

The chain carries TRBV19 and TRBJ2-7; 7 bases line up with TRBD1. Germline values: CDR1 LNHDA, CDR2 SQIVND (reference sequence). V lost 4 bases, J lost 0 bases, and 6 bases stayed unmatched. The CDR3 sequence is 15 residues long. The CDR3 is CASSTHDRDSYEQYF. As DNA, the CDR3 is TGTGCCAGTAGTACCCACGACAGGGACTCCTACGAGCAGTACTTC.

This chain joins TRBV7-8 and TRBJ1-2; 8 bases map to TRBD1. CDR3 length equals 13 residues. V gave up 5 bases and J gave up 4 bases; unmatched junction bases: 3. CDR1 and CDR2 (germline): SGHVS, FQNEAQ. CDR3 residues: CASSRTGGYGYTF. CDR3 bases: TGTGCCAGCAGCCGTACAGGGGGCTATGGCTACACCTTC.

The rearrangement links TRBV5-6 to TRBJ2-2; D gene unclear. Germline-derived CDR1 and CDR2 are SGHDT and YYEEEE. This CDR3 spans 13 amino acids. V lost 4 bases, J lost 5 bases, and 9 bases lay in between. The CDR3 spells CASSTVSTGELFF. CDR3 coding DNA: TGTGCCAGCAGCACAGTTAGTACCGGGGAGCTGTTTTTT.